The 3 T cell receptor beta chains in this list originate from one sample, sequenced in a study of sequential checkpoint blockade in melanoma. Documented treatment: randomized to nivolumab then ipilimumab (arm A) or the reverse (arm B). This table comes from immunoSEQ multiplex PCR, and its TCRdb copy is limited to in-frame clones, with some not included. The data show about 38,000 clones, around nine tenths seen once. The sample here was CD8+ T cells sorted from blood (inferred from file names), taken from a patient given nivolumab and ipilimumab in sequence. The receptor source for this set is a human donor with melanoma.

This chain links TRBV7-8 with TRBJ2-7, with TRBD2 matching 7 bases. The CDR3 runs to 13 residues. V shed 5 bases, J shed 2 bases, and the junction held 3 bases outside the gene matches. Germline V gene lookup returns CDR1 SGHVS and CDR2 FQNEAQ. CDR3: CASSLAGAYEQYV. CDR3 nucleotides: TGTGCCAGCAGCCTGGCGGGGGCCTACGAGCAGTACGTC.

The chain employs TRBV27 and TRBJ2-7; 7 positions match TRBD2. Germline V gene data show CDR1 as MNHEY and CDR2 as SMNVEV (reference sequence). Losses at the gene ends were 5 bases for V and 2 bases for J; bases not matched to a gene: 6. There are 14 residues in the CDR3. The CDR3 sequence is CASSRGTNPYEQYF. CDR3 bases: TGTGCCAGCAGTCGCGGGACTAATCCCTACGAGCAGTACTTC.

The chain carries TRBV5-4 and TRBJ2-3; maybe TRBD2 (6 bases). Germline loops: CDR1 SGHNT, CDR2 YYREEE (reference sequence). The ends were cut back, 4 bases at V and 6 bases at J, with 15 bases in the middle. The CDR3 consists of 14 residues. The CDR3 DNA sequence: TGTGCCAGCAGCCGTTCAGCGGGCGCCGATACGCAGTATTTT. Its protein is CASSRSAGADTQYF.